These 23 T cell receptor beta chains came from one sample sequenced in a study of response to subunit inactivated influenza vaccine. One entry per CDR3 protein, called by TCRdb with MiXCR from the RT-PCR reads. The table has 800,000 or so distinct CDR3 sequences, around 20% seen once; the top ten hold roughly 10%. The sample in question was PBMCs from blood, obtained less than 6 days after vaccination. The receptors come from a man in his fifties who received an inactivated influenza vaccine.

The chain has TRBV6-2 or TRBV6-3 and TRBJ2-3; TRBD1 is a possible D gene (5 bases). CDR3 length: 15 residues. The germline V gene has CDR1 MNHEY and CDR2 SVGEGT. The ends were cut back, 6 bases at V and 0 bases at J, with 13 bases in the middle. The CDR3 nucleotides are TGTGCCAGCAGGTCGGACATCTTTAGCACAGATACGCAGTATTTT. It translates to CASRSDIFSTDTQYF.

This clonotype has only one observation. The V and J genes are TRBV30 and TRBJ2-7; D unresolved. CDR1 is GTSNPN, CDR2 SVGIG, per germline (reference sequence). Trimming removed 1 base at V and 7 bases at J, with 11 bases between. The CDR3 loop spans 12 amino acids. The CDR3 sequence: CAWSAGVGEQYF. For the CDR3, the DNA is TGTGCCTGGAGTGCTGGGGTCGGAGAGCAGTACTTC.

The chain combines TRBV12-3 or TRBV12-4 with TRBJ2-1, with a possible D match to TRBD2 (5 bases). The CDR3 runs to 15 residues. V was cut by 3 bases and J by 3 bases, with 12 bases left in between. The DNA of the CDR3 is TGTGCCAGCAGTTTCTCGGGGTCCGACTACAATGAGCAGTTCTTC. Its protein product is CASSFSGSDYNEQFF.

This clonotype was seen a handful of times. This sequence joins TRBV7-2 and TRBJ2-7; D possibly corresponds to TRBD2 (6 bases). The CDR3 is 15 amino acids. Germline V gene data show CDR1 as SGHTA and CDR2 as FQGNSA. V lost 5 bases to trimming and J lost 5 bases, with 19 bases between them. The DNA of the CDR3 is TGTGCCAGCAGCCTATCCGGGGAGGCCCAACACGAGCAGTACTTC. Its protein is CASSLSGEAQHEQYF.

This chain joins TRBV12-3 or TRBV12-4 and TRBJ1-6; D is unresolved. The CDR3 is 13 residues long. Trimming cost V 6 bases and J 7 bases, with 10 bases left between them. CDR3 in DNA: TGTGCCAGCAGCCGGGCCCGGAATTCACCCCTCCACTTT. Its protein product is CASSRARNSPLHF.

The V call is TRBV4-1, the J call TRBJ2-7; D not resolved. CDR1 and CDR2 from the germline V gene are MGHRA and YSYEKL. The CDR3 consists of 14 residues. V was pared by 3 bases and J by 2 bases, with 11 bases between. DNA for the CDR3: TGCGCCAGCAGCCACCCAAATGGCCCCTACGAGCAGTACTTC. Protein sequence: CASSHPNGPYEQYF.

V is TRBV9 and J is TRBJ2-3; no reliable D call. V gave up 3 bases and J gave up 1 base, with 6 bases separating them. The CDR3 extends over 13 amino acids. The germline V gene encodes CDR1 SGDLS and CDR2 YYNGEE. The CDR3 DNA sequence: TGTGCCAGCAGCGAGCCTGGCACAGATACGCAGTATTTT. Translation: CASSEPGTDTQYF.

As DNA, the CDR3 is TGTGCCACGACGGGCCGGAGCCAAGACGAGCAGTACTTC. Protein: CATTGRSQDEQYF. This rearrangement joins TRBV10-3 to TRBJ2-7, with D unclear. This CDR3 is built from 13 residues. Trimming took 10 bases from V and 5 from J, leaving 18 bases between them. Germline CDR1 is ENHRY and CDR2 is SYGVKD.

This clonotype has a count of ten or more. The gene calls are TRBV5-1 and TRBJ1-1; weak D call: TRBD1 (5 bases). Trimming shortened V by 1 base and J by 4 bases, and 11 bases separated the two germline ends. The CDR3 covers 14 residues. Germline V CDR1 and CDR2: SGHRS, YFSETQ. CDR3 sequence reads: CASSLRGSGTEAFF. CDR3 bases: TGCGCCAGCAGCTTGCGGGGGTCGGGCACTGAAGCTTTCTTT.

This clonotype was recorded a few times. This sequence joins TRBV4-3 and TRBJ2-5; weak D call: TRBD2 (5 bases). The V gene's germline CDR1 is LGHNA and CDR2 YSLEER. Deletions cut 3 bases from V and 0 bases from J, with 11 bases between. The CDR3 contains 15 residues. CDR3: CASSHYPRDQETQYF. CDR3 in DNA: TGCGCCAGCAGCCACTATCCGAGGGACCAAGAGACCCAGTACTTC.

V usage is TRBV5-6 and J usage is TRBJ2-6; D could derive from TRBD1 or TRBD2 (5 bases each). Trimming removed 3 bases from V and 12 bases from J, with 16 bases in between. Germline V CDR1 and CDR2: SGHDT, YYEEEE. The CDR3 length is 14 residues. CDR3 sequence: CASSWGYRDPVLTF. CDR3 bases: TGTGCCAGCAGCTGGGGCTACCGGGACCCCGTCCTGACTTTC.

The chain employs TRBV7-9 and TRBJ2-5; 9 bases agree with TRBD2. Losses at the gene ends were 1 base for V and 8 bases for J; bases not matched to a gene: 8. Germline V lookup: CDR1 SEHNR, CDR2 FQNEAQ (reference sequence). This CDR3 comprises 15 residues. CDR3 DNA: TGTGCCAGCAGCTTAGTAGCGGGGGACCTCAGAACCCAGTACTTC. Translating gives CASSLVAGDLRTQYF.

The gene calls are TRBV12-3 or TRBV12-4 and TRBJ2-3; TRBD2 is a possible D gene (5 bases). This CDR3 region has 14 residues. V was clipped by 10 bases and J by 10 bases, with 24 bases between them. CDR3 in amino acids: CATGPTGPSSAQYF. Written as DNA, the CDR3 is TGTGCCACCGGACCCACGGGCCCTAGTAGCGCGCAGTATTTT.

V and J are TRBV3-1 and TRBJ2-1, with 11 bases identical to TRBD2. The CDR3 sequence is 21 residues long. Trimming took 3 bases from V and 4 from J; bases not matched to a gene: 20. CDR1 is LGHDT, CDR2 YNNKEL, per germline (reference sequence). The chain's CDR3 is CASSHLSPPGLAEKSYNEQFF. Written as DNA, the CDR3 is TGTGCCAGCAGCCACCTTTCGCCTCCGGGACTAGCGGAAAAAAGTTACAATGAGCAGTTCTTC.

This clonotype showed up just a few times. This chain joins TRBV12-3 or TRBV12-4 and TRBJ2-1; 10 bases match TRBD2. The CDR3 loop spans 17 amino acids. J was trimmed by 5 bases and V by 4 bases; bases with no gene match: 11. The CDR3 spells CASSSKLLAGPNNEQFF. CDR3 coding DNA: TGTGCCAGCAGTTCCAAGCTACTAGCGGGACCGAACAATGAGCAGTTCTTC.

The J gene is TRBJ1-2, the V gene TRBV6-6; D is undetermined. Germline CDR1 and CDR2: MNHNY and SVGAGI (reference sequence). The V gene lost 5 bases and the J gene lost 4 bases, with 8 bases spanning the gap. The CDR3 contains 12 residues. CDR3 in amino acids: CASSPEGYGYTF. The CDR3 DNA reads as TGTGCCAGCAGTCCCGAGGGCTATGGCTACACCTTC.

This clonotype was counted only a few times. The chain employs TRBV20-1 and TRBJ2-3; 8 positions match TRBD2. Germline CDR1 and CDR2: DFQATT and SNEGSKA (reference sequence). The J segment lost 0 bases and the V segment lost 2 bases, leaving 7 bases of the junction unmatched. The CDR3 sequence is 16 residues long. This chain's CDR3 is CSARTGAGASTDTQYF. The DNA for the CDR3 is TGCAGTGCTAGAACAGGAGCGGGGGCGAGCACAGATACGCAGTATTTT.

This clonotype was counted only a few times. The chain joins TRBV20-1 to TRBJ2-4; the match to TRBD1 covers 7 bases. Germline CDR1 DFQATT, CDR2 SNEGSKA (reference sequence). With V trimmed by 2 bases and J by 1 base, 5 bases remained unmatched. The CDR3 length is 15 residues. CDR3 in DNA: TGCAGTGCTAGAAACTTACAGGGGGCCAAAAACATTCAGTACTTC. It specifies CSARNLQGAKNIQYF.

This clonotype was picked up a small number of times. This chain links TRBV6-2 or TRBV6-3 with TRBJ1-5; TRBD1 matches at 8 bases. The junction had 8 bases not matched to a gene; V was cut back by 6 bases and J by 7 bases. The CDR3 runs to 14 residues. The germline V gene encodes CDR1 MNHEY and CDR2 SVGEGT. Here the CDR3 reads CASRDREGWQPQHF. The CDR3 region has the DNA TGTGCCAGCAGGGACAGGGAAGGTTGGCAGCCCCAGCATTTT.

This rearrangement joins TRBV7-2 to TRBJ1-5; 7 bases are a match to TRBD1. The junction had 2 bases not matched to a gene; V was cut back by 2 bases and J by 4 bases. The CDR3 runs to 14 residues. Looked up from germline, CDR1 is SGHTA and CDR2 is FQGNSA. The CDR3 DNA reads as TGTGCCAGCAGCTTACAGACAGGGAATCAGCCCCAGCATTTT. It is translated as CASSLQTGNQPQHF.

The V call is TRBV24-1, the J call TRBJ2-3, with D possibly matching TRBD1 (5 bases). Trimming removed 7 bases at V and 4 bases at J, with 11 bases between. The CDR3 contains 13 residues. CDR1 and CDR2 from the germline V gene are KGHDR and SFDVKD. CDR3 DNA: TGTGCCACCAGCTTTACAGGAGCAGATACGCAGTATTTT. Translation gives CATSFTGADTQYF.

The V call is TRBV11-3, the J call TRBJ1-1; D is uncertain. Germline V gene lookup returns CDR1 SGHNT and CDR2 YENEEA. The CDR3 has 13 residues. The germline V and J ends were trimmed by 2 bases and 5 bases, with 9 bases remaining between them. The CDR3 coding sequence is TGTGCCAGCAGCTTACGAGCGAGGACTGAAGCTTTCTTT. Translating it yields CASSLRARTEAFF.

This clonotype appeared a single time. The gene calls are TRBV4-1 and TRBJ1-4; D is perhaps TRBD1 (6 bases). The CDR3 runs 16 residues. The germline V and J ends were trimmed by 2 bases and 7 bases, with 17 bases remaining between them. Germline CDR1 and CDR2: MGHRA and YSYEKL. CDR3 DNA sequence: TGCGCCAGCAGCCAATCAGGGACACCACTTCTTGAAAAACTGTTTTTT. Translated, it gives CASSQSGTPLLEKLFF.